This record covers a single TCR beta chain. This clone was seen more than once but under ten times. The specificity of this receptor is unknown. No per-base quality is available; no much larger clone lies one base away. CDR1 and CDR2 are read off the germline V gene (reference sequence) as GTSNPN and SVGIG. V was cut back by 5 bases and J by 4 bases, leaving a gap of 12 bases between them. The cysteine opens and the phenylalanine closes a CDR3 of 13 amino acids. The entry retains the CDR3 DNA only, 39 bases that are in frame from base 1. CD4+ and CD8+ cells were isolated by positive magnetic bead selection on an AutoMACS, and purity was checked by flow cytometry. A TCR V beta antibody panel was used in flow cytometry to screen first for clonal expansions, which were then characterized by TCRB deep sequencing of sorted CD8+ fractions. Isolation of peripheral blood mononuclear cells was done through Ficoll-Paque PLUS density gradient separation. Nucleospin Tissue or Tissue XS kits were used to extract DNA from CD4-enriched, CD8-enriched or PBMC samples, and a Qubit 2.0 fluorometer was used for quantification.

This specimen belongs to a study of somatic mutations in cytotoxic T cells in rheumatoid arthritis (TCRdb year 2017). Some background on the complete study: Peripheral blood (30 ml EDTA) was collected from patients immediately after diagnosis and before any treatment began. To characterize clonality, the study used TCRB deep sequencing while asking whether somatic mutations are carried by expanded CD8+ T-cell clones in newly diagnosed, untreated rheumatoid arthritis. Patient and control groups had essentially identical median ages. TCRB deep sequencing was performed for roughly 66 rheumatoid arthritis patients and 20 healthy controls. Some V beta antibody-stained T-cell populations were flow-sorted on a FACSAria II or Sony SH800 at nearly 100% purity, and sorted V beta1+ cells also underwent TCRB sequencing. Results and caveats for the whole study, not just this receptor: Several identical CD8+ TCRB sequences were found in both blood and synovial fluid, and in about an eighth of the roughly 60 patients the largest CD8+ clone exceeded 20% of CD8+ cells. The slight TRBV07 underrepresentation in patients was not adjusted for multiple comparisons. Viral specificity could not be ruled out by absence from virus-specific databases, and the antigen targets of the expanded CD8+ clones remained unknown. CD8+ T-cell clonality in rheumatoid arthritis patients was not significantly different from that in age-matched healthy controls. An increase of CD8+ clonality with age was seen in patients (Spearman r ≈ 0.46) but not in healthy controls.

The immunoSEQ assay was applied to genomic DNA for TCRB CDR3 sequencing. The authors processed their data as follows. When patient CD8+ clones exceeding 1% were checked against published virus-specific TCRB sequences, only a few matched. Only productive TCRB rearrangements were included in the analyses. Clonality was calculated as a Shannon entropy-based productive clonality index, and a clone was defined by a unique TCRB CDR3 sequence. The template counts of each clone relative to the total templates per sample were used to calculate repertoire overlap between two samples. V-gene usage from TCRB sequencing and V-gene usage measured by flow cytometry were correlated (Spearman r of around 0.6). Not all clones reach the TCRdb copy of this immuneACCESS table, which keeps in-frame sequences only. Checked studies attribute under half of the gap to unresolved V genes and leave the rest unexplained. V, J and clone size were drawn from that table, and D and trimming were deduced from the DNA. The sample records approximately 20,000 clones, about 83% of which are singletons. Of the sample, approximately 11% falls within the top ten clones.

This receptor was obtained from a man aged 18 to 30 with rheumatoid arthritis. Sequenced: CD8+ T cells sorted from blood. The chain is assembled from TRBV30 and TRBJ1-3; the D gene is unclear. The sequenced DNA: TGTGCCTGGGGGGAGGGCTCCGGAAACACCATATATTTT. Its coded protein is CAWGEGSGNTIYF.